Reported below is one TCR beta chain. Its specificity is unknown. This sample is drawn from a study of lymphopenia after photon versus proton radiotherapy. Points from the study as a whole: Relative stability marked proton patients; photon patients lost diversity and naive cells.

Using immunoSEQ multiplex PCR, the repertoire was profiled, and TCRdb retains in-frame clones only, with some absent. The data show approximately 65,000 clones, 87% seen once. This sample comprised peripheral blood, obtained from a patient treated with proton-based radiotherapy. The sequence derives from a man older than 75 with esophageal cancer.

The CDR3 coding sequence is TGTGCCAGTAGTAACCCCCGGGACAGGGGTAGAGATACGCAGTATTTT. This translates into CASSNPRDRGRDTQYF. The chain joins TRBV19 to TRBJ2-3; 10 bases line up with TRBD1. Losses at the gene ends were 4 bases for V and 5 bases for J; bases not matched to a gene: 9. This CDR3 has 16 amino acids. Germline-derived CDR1 and CDR2 are LNHDA and SQIVND (reference sequence).